This T cell receptor beta chain was obtained from a study of blood T cell repertoires in COVID-19. The CDR3 sequence is 17 residues long. V was trimmed by 1 base and J by 3 bases, leaving 15 bases between them. Germline CDR1 reads SGHTA; CDR2 reads FQGNSA. Sequencing used immunoSEQ multiplex PCR; TCRdb keeps in-frame clones, though not all of them. The sample consists of roughly 100,000 clones, around 87% of them appearing once. The sequence derives from a man aged 45-65 years with active or convalescent COVID-19. This rearrangement joins TRBV7-2 to TRBJ2-2, with D possibly being TRBD2 (6 bases). The sample taken for sequencing was peripheral blood. CDR3 sequence reads: CASSLGDWVGYTGELFF. In DNA form, the CDR3 reads TGTGCCAGCAGCTTAGGGGACTGGGTGGGGTACACCGGGGAGCTGTTTTTT.